The 14 T cell receptor beta chains reported below all come from one sample, sequenced in a study of T-cell memory formation after mild COVID-19. MiXCR was run by TCRdb on the 5' RACE reads, yielding one entry per CDR3 protein. Of 25,000 to 35,000 distinct CDR3 sequences listed, approximately 12% were seen once; the top ten hold roughly 15%. Sequenced: PBMCs or a T cell subset sorted from them (not recorded which). The receptors shown here come from an adult woman who had mild COVID-19 (a few samples of this study predate the infection). Cell type and time point are not known.

This clonotype was counted many times. The chain combines TRBV19 with TRBJ1-2, with TRBD1 as a possible D gene (6 bases). CDR1 and CDR2 (germline): LNHDA, SQIVND (reference sequence). CDR3 length: 14 amino acids. V was trimmed by 6 bases and J by 0 bases, leaving 11 bases between them. CDR3: CASREDSSNYGYTF. Here the CDR3 DNA reads TGTGCCAGTAGGGAGGACAGCTCTAACTATGGCTACACCTTC.

At least ten counts were recorded for this clonotype. This chain connects TRBV20-1 to TRBJ2-1; D may be TRBD2 (5 bases). Germline CDR1 and CDR2: DFQATT and SNEGSKA (reference sequence). Trimming pared 3 bases from V and 13 bases from J, leaving 13 bases between. The CDR3 is 11 amino acids. CDR3 in amino acids: CSASSDYHQFF. CDR3 in DNA: TGCAGTGCTAGTAGCGACTATCATCAGTTCTTC.

This clonotype was counted many times. The CDR3 sequence: CSASKGQGGETQYF. DNA for the CDR3: TGCAGTGCCAGTAAGGGACAGGGGGGAGAGACCCAGTACTTC. The chain joins TRBV20-1 to TRBJ2-5; 11 positions match TRBD1. After removal of 6 bases from V and 4 bases from J, the junction contained 7 bases not matched to a gene. This CDR3 is built from 14 residues. Germline CDR1 reads DFQATT; CDR2 reads SNEGSKA (reference sequence).

This clonotype has ten or more counts. The V call is TRBV15, the J call TRBJ2-1; D might be TRBD2 (5 bases). Deletions cut 1 base from V and 5 bases from J, with 12 bases between. There are 15 residues in the CDR3. Germline-derived CDR1 and CDR2 are LNHNV and YYDKDF (reference sequence). The CDR3 bases are TGTGCCACCAGCAGAGCACTCGCGACTAACAATGAGCAGTTCTTC. It translates to CATSRALATNNEQFF.

This clonotype was observed a few times. The rearrangement uses TRBV9 and TRBJ2-5; tentative D call: TRBD1 (7 bases). The germline V and J ends were trimmed by 3 bases and 1 base, with 19 bases remaining between them. The CDR3 is 17 amino acids. Germline V gene lookup returns CDR1 SGDLS and CDR2 YYNGEE. CDR3 amino acids: CASSGGGGPGAQETQYF. CDR3 nucleotides: TGTGCCAGCAGCGGTGGAGGGGGCCCGGGTGCCCAAGAGACCCAGTACTTC.

This clonotype was counted at least ten times. V gene TRBV18 combines with J gene TRBJ2-3, with D possibly matching TRBD2 (6 bases). V lost 6 bases to trimming and J lost 6 bases, with 16 bases between them. The CDR3 has 14 amino acids. The germline V gene has CDR1 KGHSH and CDR2 LQKENI. The CDR3 spells CASSTEGTSDTQYF. CDR3 DNA sequence: TGTGCCAGCTCTACGGAGGGGACTTCGGATACGCAGTATTTT.

This chain joins TRBV12-3 or TRBV12-4 and TRBJ1-2; no reliable D call. The CDR3 is 14 residues long. V lost 3 bases and J 1 base, leaving 9 bases between the germline ends. CDR3 sequence: CASSFGRNNYGYTF. The CDR3 nucleotides are TGTGCCAGCAGTTTTGGCAGGAATAACTATGGCTACACCTTC.

Comment on this clonotype: A much larger clone lies one base from this, so it may be a read error. The chain uses TRBV3-1 and TRBJ2-6; D is undetermined. Germline-derived CDR1 and CDR2 are LGHDT and YNNKEL (reference sequence). The V end lost 4 bases, the J end lost 0 bases, and 7 bases lay between the germline ends. The CDR3 consists of 15 residues. CDR3 sequence: CASSPGISGANVLTF. Written as DNA, the CDR3 is TGTGCCAGCAGCCCCGGAATCTCTGGGGCCAACGTCCTGACTTTC.

This clonotype showed up many times. The chain couples TRBV20-1 to TRBJ2-2, with D uncertain. Germline CDR1 is DFQATT and CDR2 is SNEGSKA (reference sequence). The V end was cut by 1 base, the J end by 3 bases, with 12 bases between. The CDR3 is made up of 15 amino acids. The CDR3 loop is CSARGGGKYTGELFF. The CDR3 DNA is TGCAGTGCTAGAGGGGGTGGAAAGTACACCGGGGAGCTGTTTTTT.

The table lists this clonotype with many counts. Sequence at one end of the junction differs from germline and may be a read error. The chain is built from TRBV24-1 and TRBJ2-3; 12 bases fit TRBD2. CDR1 and CDR2 (germline): KGHDR, SFDVKD. This CDR3 contains 17 residues. The chain's CDR3 is CATSDSSSGRATGTQYF. For the CDR3, the DNA is TGTGCCACCAGTGATTCCTCTAGCGGGAGGGCCACAGGTACGCAGTATTTT.

This clonotype occurred many times. A much larger clone differs by one base, so this may be a read error. V is TRBV20-1 and J is TRBJ2-1, with 10 bases aligning to TRBD2. The germline gives CDR1 DFQATT, CDR2 SNEGSKA (reference sequence). CDR3 length equals 14 residues. CDR3 residues: CSAGESGRGNEQFF. The CDR3 DNA reads as TGCAGTGCTGGAGAAAGCGGGAGGGGAAATGAGCAGTTCTTC.

This clonotype was seen many times. This chain connects TRBV7-3 to TRBJ1-6, with D possibly matching TRBD1 (5 bases). The CDR3 spans 14 residues. Germline CDR1 is SGHTA and CDR2 is FQGTGA. V shed 3 bases and J shed 4 bases, with 7 bases lying between them. This CDR3 reads CASSFAGYNSPLHF. The CDR3 DNA sequence: TGTGCCAGCAGCTTCGCAGGGTATAATTCACCCCTCCACTTT. Filled out from reference TRBV7-3 and TRBJ1-6, the complete variable domain reads GAGVSQTPSNKVTEKGKYVELRCDPISGHTALYWYRQSLGQGPEFLIYFQGTGAADDSGLPNDRFFAVRPEGSVSTLKIQRTERGDSAVYLCASSFAGYNSPLHFGNGTRLTVT.

This clonotype was seen many times. The chain is built from TRBV20-1 and TRBJ1-6; 8 bases are a match to TRBD1. CDR3 length: 12 amino acids. J was trimmed by 9 bases and V by 6 bases; bases with no gene match: 4. Germline assignment: CDR1 DFQATT and CDR2 SNEGSKA (reference sequence). The CDR3 bases are TGCAGTGCAAGGACAGGGAGTTCACCCCTCCACTTT. Protein product: CSARTGSSPLHF.

This clonotype appeared many times. The chain employs TRBV6-4 and TRBJ2-1; TRBD2 matches at 8 bases. The CDR3 contains 16 residues. V dropped 0 bases and J dropped 3; count of bases not matched to a gene: 4. From germline, CDR1 is MRHNA and CDR2 SNTAGT. This chain's CDR3 is CASSDSTSGDYNEQFF. As DNA, the CDR3 is TGTGCCAGCAGTGACTCAACTAGCGGAGACTACAATGAGCAGTTCTTC.